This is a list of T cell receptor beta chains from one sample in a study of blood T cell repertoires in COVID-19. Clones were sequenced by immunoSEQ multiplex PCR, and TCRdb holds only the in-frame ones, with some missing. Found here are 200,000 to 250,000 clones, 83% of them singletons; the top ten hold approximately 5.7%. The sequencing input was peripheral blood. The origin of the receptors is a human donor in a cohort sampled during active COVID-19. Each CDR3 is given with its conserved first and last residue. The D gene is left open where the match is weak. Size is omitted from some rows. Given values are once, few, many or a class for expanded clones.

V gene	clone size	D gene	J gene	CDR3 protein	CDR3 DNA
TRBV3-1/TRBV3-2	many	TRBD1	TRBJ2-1	CASSHPGQGYNEQFF	TGTGCCAGCAGCCACCCGGGACAGGGCTACAATGAGCAGTTCTTC
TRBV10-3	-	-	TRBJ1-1	CAISHRLGGRGTEAFF	TGTGCCATCAGTCATCGTCTGGGGGGGCGCGGGACTGAAGCTTTCTTT
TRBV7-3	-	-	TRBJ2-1	CASSLSSNNEQFF	TGTGCCAGCAGCTTAAGTTCAAACAATGAGCAGTTCTTC
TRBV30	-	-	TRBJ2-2	CAWSPVSAGTGELFF	TGTGCCTGGAGTCCTGTTTCGGCAGGGACCGGGGAGCTGTTTTTT
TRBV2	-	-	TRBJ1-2	CASSDIQGRAYGYTF	TGTGCCAGCAGTGATATACAGGGAAGGGCCTATGGCTACACCTTC
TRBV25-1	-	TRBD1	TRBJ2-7	CASSTTGTGRSEQYF	TGTGCCAGCAGTACGACCGGGACAGGACGTTCAGAGCAGTACTTC
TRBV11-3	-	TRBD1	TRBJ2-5	CASSTTGERWETQYF	TGTGCCAGCAGCACAACAGGGGAACGGTGGGAGACCCAGTACTTC
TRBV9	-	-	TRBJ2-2	CASSGQNTGELFF	TGTGCCAGCAGCGGTCAGAACACCGGGGAGCTGTTTTTT
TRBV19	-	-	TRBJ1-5	CASSIRQQFTFGNQPQHF	TGTGCCAGTAGTATCCGACAGCAATTCACTTTTGGCAATCAGCCCCAGCATTTT
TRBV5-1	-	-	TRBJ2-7	CASTRDKPSYEQYF	TGCGCCAGCACCCGGGACAAACCCTCCTACGAGCAGTACTTC
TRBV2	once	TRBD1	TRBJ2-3	CASSEDRVADTQYF	TGTGCCAGCAGCGAAGACAGGGTAGCAGATACGCAGTATTTT
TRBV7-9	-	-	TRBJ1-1	CASSLRSNTEAFF	TGTGCCAGCAGCCTTAGGAGTAACACTGAAGCTTTCTTT
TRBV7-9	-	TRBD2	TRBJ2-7	CASSLGLAGTDSYEQYF	TGTGCCAGCAGCTTGGGACTAGCGGGGACGGATTCCTACGAGCAGTACTTC
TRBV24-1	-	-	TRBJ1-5	CATSSRFSNQPQHF	TGTGCCACCAGCAGCAGGTTTAGCAATCAGCCCCAGCATTTT
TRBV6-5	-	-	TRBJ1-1	CASSRRTDLNTEAFF	TGTGCCAGCAGCCGCCGGACAGACCTGAACACTGAAGCTTTCTTT
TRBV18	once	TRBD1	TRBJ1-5	CASSSGQGEGQPQHF	TGTGCCAGCTCATCCGGACAGGGTGAGGGTCAGCCCCAGCATTTT
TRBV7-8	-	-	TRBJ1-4	CASSPGGPTKGLFF	TGTGCCAGCAGCCCGGGGGGACCCACTAAAGGACTGTTTTTT
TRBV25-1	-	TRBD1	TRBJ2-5	CASSAPPGTGVEETQYF	TGTGCCAGCAGTGCCCCCCCCGGGACAGGGGTGGAAGAGACCCAGTACTTC
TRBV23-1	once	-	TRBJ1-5	CASSQSRRCGSNQPQHF	TGCGCCAGCAGTCAATCTCGACGCTGCGGGAGCAATCAGCCCCAGCATTTT
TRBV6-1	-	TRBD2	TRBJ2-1	CASSGRLAGGPRGLDEQFF	TGTGCCAGCAGTGGAAGACTAGCGGGAGGGCCCAGAGGGCTTGATGAGCAGTTCTTC
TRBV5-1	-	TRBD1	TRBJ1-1	CASSGDGQGFTEAFF	TGCGCCAGCAGCGGGGATGGACAGGGGTTCACTGAAGCTTTCTTT
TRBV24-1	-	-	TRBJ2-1	CATSDSRGNNEQFF	TGTGCCACCAGTGATTCCCGGGGAAACAATGAGCAGTTCTTC
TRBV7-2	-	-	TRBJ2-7	CASSLVQAYEQYF	TGTGCCAGCAGCTTAGTTCAAGCTTACGAGCAGTACTTC
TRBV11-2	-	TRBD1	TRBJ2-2	CASSLAGQPNTGELFF	TGTGCCAGCAGCTTAGCGGGACAGCCTAACACCGGGGAGCTGTTTTTT
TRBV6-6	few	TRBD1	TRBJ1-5	CASSYGQGGNQPQHF	TGTGCCAGCAGTTACGGACAGGGAGGCAATCAGCCCCAGCATTTT
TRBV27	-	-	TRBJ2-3	CASSLSTGTDTQYF	TGTGCCAGCAGTTTATCGACAGGCACAGATACGCAGTATTTT
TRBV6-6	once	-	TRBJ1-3	CASSFQQGNTIYF	TGTGCCAGCAGTTTTCAACAGGGAAACACCATATATTTT
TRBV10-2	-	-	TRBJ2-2	CASSEQGADTGELFF	TGCGCCAGCAGTGAACAGGGAGCAGACACCGGGGAGCTGTTTTTT
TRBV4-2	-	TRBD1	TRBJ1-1	CASATDRGFRNTEAFF	TGTGCCAGCGCAACGGACAGGGGTTTTAGGAACACTGAAGCTTTCTTT
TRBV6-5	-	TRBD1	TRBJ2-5	CASSLDRGPGTQYF	TGTGCCAGCAGCCTGGACAGGGGGCCCGGGACCCAGTACTTC
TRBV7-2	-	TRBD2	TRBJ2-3	CASSLVGVAGGPIDTQYF	TGTGCCAGCAGCTTAGTCGGAGTAGCGGGGGGGCCTATAGATACGCAGTATTTT
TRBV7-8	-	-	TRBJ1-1	CASSPTGYPNPNTEAFF	TGTGCCAGCAGCCCAACAGGGTACCCTAACCCGAACACTGAAGCTTTCTTT
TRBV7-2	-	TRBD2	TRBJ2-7	CASSSWTSGKLGEQYF	TGTGCCAGCAGCTCTTGGACTAGCGGGAAACTAGGGGAGCAGTACTTC
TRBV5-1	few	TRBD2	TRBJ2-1	CASSLGSSGSLEQFF	TGCGCCAGCAGCTTGGGGTCTAGCGGGAGTCTTGAGCAGTTCTTC
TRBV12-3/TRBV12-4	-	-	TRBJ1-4	CASSRSRDEKLFF	TGTGCCAGCAGTCGAAGCAGGGATGAAAAACTGTTTTTT
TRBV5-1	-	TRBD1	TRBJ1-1	CASSQGQGRRAWTEAFF	TGCGCCAGCAGCCAGGGACAGGGACGTCGGGCATGGACTGAAGCTTTCTTT
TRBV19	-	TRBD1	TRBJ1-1	CASSRDRGNTEAFF	TGTGCCAGTAGTAGGGACAGGGGGAACACTGAAGCTTTCTTT
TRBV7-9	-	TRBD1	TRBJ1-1	CASSNRGEGYTEAFF	TGTGCCAGCAGCAACAGGGGAGAAGGGTACACTGAAGCTTTCTTT
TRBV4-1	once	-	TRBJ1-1	CASSQPLRGRYTEAFF	TGCGCCAGCAGCCAGCCCCTCCGGGGGAGGTACACTGAAGCTTTCTTT
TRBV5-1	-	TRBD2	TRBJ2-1	CASSAGLAGNNEQFF	TGCGCCAGCAGCGCGGGACTAGCGGGGAACAATGAGCAGTTCTTC
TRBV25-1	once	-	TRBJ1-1	CASSEAGTEAFF	TGTGCCAGCAGTGAGGCGGGCACTGAAGCTTTCTTT
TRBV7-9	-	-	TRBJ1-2	CASSREAHGYTF	TGTGCCAGCAGCCGTGAAGCTCATGGCTACACCTTC
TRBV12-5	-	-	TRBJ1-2	CASGLEQGEYNYGYTF	TGTGCTAGTGGTTTGGAACAGGGAGAATATAACTATGGCTACACCTTC
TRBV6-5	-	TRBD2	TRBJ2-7	CASRGGSYEQYF	TGTGCCAGCAGGGGGGGGTCCTACGAGCAGTACTTC
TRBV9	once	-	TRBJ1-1	CASSLLDISNTEAFF	TGTGCCAGCAGCTTACTGGACATAAGTAACACTGAAGCTTTCTTT
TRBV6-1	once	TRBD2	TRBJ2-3	CASSKGTSGRAGLSDTQYF	TGTGCCAGCAGTAAAGGGACTAGCGGGAGAGCCGGGTTGTCAGATACGCAGTATTTT
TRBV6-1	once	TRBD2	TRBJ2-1	CASSEVASGGYNEQFF	TGTGCCAGCAGTGAAGTAGCTAGCGGGGGTTACAATGAGCAGTTCTTC
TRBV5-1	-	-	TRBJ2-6	CASSPRVSSGANVLTF	TGCGCCAGCAGTCCCAGGGTTTCATCTGGGGCCAACGTCCTGACTTTC
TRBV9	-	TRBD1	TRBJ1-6	CASSVGTGKTNNSPLHF	TGTGCCAGCAGCGTCGGGACAGGGAAGACTAATAATTCACCCCTCCACTTT
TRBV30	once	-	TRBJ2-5	CAWGRQQETQYF	TGTGCCTGGGGTAGACAGCAAGAGACCCAGTACTTC
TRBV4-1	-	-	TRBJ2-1	CASSQLGGVGQFF	TGCGCCAGCAGCCAACTAGGAGGCGTTGGGCAGTTCTTC
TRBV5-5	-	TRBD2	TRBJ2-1	CASSSGLAGGNEQFF	TGTGCCAGCAGCTCTGGACTAGCGGGGGGGAATGAGCAGTTCTTC
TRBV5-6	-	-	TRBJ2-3	CASSSGTDTQYF	TGTGCCAGCAGCTCCGGCACAGATACGCAGTATTTT
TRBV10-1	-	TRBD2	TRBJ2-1	CASSDGLAGSYNEQFF	TGCGCCAGCAGTGATGGACTAGCGGGTTCCTACAATGAGCAGTTCTTC
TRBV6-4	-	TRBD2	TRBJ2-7	CASTGLAGGQHLEQYF	TGTGCCAGCACCGGACTAGCGGGGGGGCAACATCTCGAGCAGTACTTC
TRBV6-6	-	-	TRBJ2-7	CASNIGGRVEQYF	TGTGCCAGCAACATCGGGGGTAGGGTCGAGCAGTACTTC